Below, 2 T cell receptor beta chains from the same sample are listed, as sequenced in a study of CD8 T cells in ankylosing spondylitis. General study findings and limits: Ankylosing spondylitis blood seemed to carry a telltale TCR beta motif made of several highly homologous variants.

TCRdb used MiXCR to reprocess the 5' RACE reads, holding one entry per CDR3 protein. The data contain about 540,000 distinct CDR3 sequences, roughly 13% of them singletons. These receptors have no identified antigens. What was sequenced was blood, either unsorted or a sorted T cell fraction (not recorded which). The source is a male donor with ankylosing spondylitis.

V usage is TRBV10-3 and J usage is TRBJ2-7; 7 bases line up with TRBD2. The CDR3 length is 14 residues. Germline values: CDR1 ENHRY, CDR2 SYGVKD. J was trimmed by 4 bases and V by 5 bases; bases with no gene match: 8. This CDR3 is CAISLKREGYEQYF. The CDR3 nucleotides are TGTGCCATCAGTTTGAAGCGGGAAGGTTACGAGCAGTACTTC.

The chain is built from TRBV6-1 and TRBJ2-5; 7 bases agree with TRBD2. The germline gives CDR1 MNHNS, CDR2 SASEGT. The CDR3 covers 14 residues. After removal of 6 bases from V and 0 bases from J, the junction contained 4 bases not matched to a gene. CDR3 sequence (DNA): TGTGCCAGCAGCCCCGGGGGGTACCAAGAGACCCAGTACTTC. This codes for CASSPGGYQETQYF.